The 2 T cell receptor beta chains below all came from one sample that was sequenced in a study of blood T cell repertoires in COVID-19. Profiled with immunoSEQ multiplex PCR; TCRdb holds only in-frame clones, not every one. The repertoire holds fewer than 450,000 clones, with about 88% as singletons. The material sequenced was PBMCs or T cells enriched from blood (not recorded which). These receptor sequences come from a woman younger than 30 who had recovered from COVID-19.

The rearrangement links TRBV5-1 to TRBJ2-2; D might be TRBD1 (6 bases). Germline loops: CDR1 SGHRS, CDR2 YFSETQ. V was trimmed by 0 bases and J by 4 bases, leaving 16 bases between them. The CDR3 has 17 residues. In nucleotides, the CDR3 is TGCGCCAGCAGCTTGGGGCACAGGGTGGGGACCACCGGGGAGCTGTTTTTT. Translation: CASSLGHRVGTTGELFF.

The chain carries TRBV7-2 and TRBJ1-5; D is ambiguous. The V gene lost 5 bases and the J gene lost 4 bases, with 15 bases spanning the gap. The germline gives CDR1 SGHTA, CDR2 FQGNSA. The CDR3 is 15 amino acids. CDR3 residues: CASSPISGQNQPQHF. The CDR3 DNA follows: TGTGCCAGCAGCCCAATATCTGGCCAGAATCAGCCCCAGCATTTT.